This TCR beta chain was observed in a study of identical twins. With regard to this clonotype: Its target is not known.

Trimming took 5 bases from V and 3 from J; bases not matched to a gene: 5. The CDR3 totals 14 residues. Germline V lookup: CDR1 MNHNS, CDR2 SASEGT. Study observations and caveats: Without tracking the same donors, conclusions rested on cross-sectional statistical analysis. Zero-insertion analyses could be partly confounded by invariant MAIT and iNKT cells. Twins shared beta out-of-frame sequences in excess, but this excess was weaker. Carriage of fewer insertions was seen in abundant cord blood beta clonotypes, whereas memory repertoires showed none.

TCRdb reanalysed the 5' RACE reads using MiXCR and keeps one entry per CDR3 protein. The sample lists around 650,000 distinct CDR3 sequences; roughly 7.2% were seen once. This same sample was also taken into another study, of yellow fever vaccine responses in identical twins.

The TCR comes from a woman under 30 in good health. Material for sequencing was PBMCs. V gene TRBV6-1 combines with J gene TRBJ2-3; 7 nucleotides line up with TRBD2. The CDR3 reads CASSTQGGTDTQYF. DNA of the CDR3: TGTGCCAGCAGTACCCAGGGAGGGACAGATACGCAGTATTTT.